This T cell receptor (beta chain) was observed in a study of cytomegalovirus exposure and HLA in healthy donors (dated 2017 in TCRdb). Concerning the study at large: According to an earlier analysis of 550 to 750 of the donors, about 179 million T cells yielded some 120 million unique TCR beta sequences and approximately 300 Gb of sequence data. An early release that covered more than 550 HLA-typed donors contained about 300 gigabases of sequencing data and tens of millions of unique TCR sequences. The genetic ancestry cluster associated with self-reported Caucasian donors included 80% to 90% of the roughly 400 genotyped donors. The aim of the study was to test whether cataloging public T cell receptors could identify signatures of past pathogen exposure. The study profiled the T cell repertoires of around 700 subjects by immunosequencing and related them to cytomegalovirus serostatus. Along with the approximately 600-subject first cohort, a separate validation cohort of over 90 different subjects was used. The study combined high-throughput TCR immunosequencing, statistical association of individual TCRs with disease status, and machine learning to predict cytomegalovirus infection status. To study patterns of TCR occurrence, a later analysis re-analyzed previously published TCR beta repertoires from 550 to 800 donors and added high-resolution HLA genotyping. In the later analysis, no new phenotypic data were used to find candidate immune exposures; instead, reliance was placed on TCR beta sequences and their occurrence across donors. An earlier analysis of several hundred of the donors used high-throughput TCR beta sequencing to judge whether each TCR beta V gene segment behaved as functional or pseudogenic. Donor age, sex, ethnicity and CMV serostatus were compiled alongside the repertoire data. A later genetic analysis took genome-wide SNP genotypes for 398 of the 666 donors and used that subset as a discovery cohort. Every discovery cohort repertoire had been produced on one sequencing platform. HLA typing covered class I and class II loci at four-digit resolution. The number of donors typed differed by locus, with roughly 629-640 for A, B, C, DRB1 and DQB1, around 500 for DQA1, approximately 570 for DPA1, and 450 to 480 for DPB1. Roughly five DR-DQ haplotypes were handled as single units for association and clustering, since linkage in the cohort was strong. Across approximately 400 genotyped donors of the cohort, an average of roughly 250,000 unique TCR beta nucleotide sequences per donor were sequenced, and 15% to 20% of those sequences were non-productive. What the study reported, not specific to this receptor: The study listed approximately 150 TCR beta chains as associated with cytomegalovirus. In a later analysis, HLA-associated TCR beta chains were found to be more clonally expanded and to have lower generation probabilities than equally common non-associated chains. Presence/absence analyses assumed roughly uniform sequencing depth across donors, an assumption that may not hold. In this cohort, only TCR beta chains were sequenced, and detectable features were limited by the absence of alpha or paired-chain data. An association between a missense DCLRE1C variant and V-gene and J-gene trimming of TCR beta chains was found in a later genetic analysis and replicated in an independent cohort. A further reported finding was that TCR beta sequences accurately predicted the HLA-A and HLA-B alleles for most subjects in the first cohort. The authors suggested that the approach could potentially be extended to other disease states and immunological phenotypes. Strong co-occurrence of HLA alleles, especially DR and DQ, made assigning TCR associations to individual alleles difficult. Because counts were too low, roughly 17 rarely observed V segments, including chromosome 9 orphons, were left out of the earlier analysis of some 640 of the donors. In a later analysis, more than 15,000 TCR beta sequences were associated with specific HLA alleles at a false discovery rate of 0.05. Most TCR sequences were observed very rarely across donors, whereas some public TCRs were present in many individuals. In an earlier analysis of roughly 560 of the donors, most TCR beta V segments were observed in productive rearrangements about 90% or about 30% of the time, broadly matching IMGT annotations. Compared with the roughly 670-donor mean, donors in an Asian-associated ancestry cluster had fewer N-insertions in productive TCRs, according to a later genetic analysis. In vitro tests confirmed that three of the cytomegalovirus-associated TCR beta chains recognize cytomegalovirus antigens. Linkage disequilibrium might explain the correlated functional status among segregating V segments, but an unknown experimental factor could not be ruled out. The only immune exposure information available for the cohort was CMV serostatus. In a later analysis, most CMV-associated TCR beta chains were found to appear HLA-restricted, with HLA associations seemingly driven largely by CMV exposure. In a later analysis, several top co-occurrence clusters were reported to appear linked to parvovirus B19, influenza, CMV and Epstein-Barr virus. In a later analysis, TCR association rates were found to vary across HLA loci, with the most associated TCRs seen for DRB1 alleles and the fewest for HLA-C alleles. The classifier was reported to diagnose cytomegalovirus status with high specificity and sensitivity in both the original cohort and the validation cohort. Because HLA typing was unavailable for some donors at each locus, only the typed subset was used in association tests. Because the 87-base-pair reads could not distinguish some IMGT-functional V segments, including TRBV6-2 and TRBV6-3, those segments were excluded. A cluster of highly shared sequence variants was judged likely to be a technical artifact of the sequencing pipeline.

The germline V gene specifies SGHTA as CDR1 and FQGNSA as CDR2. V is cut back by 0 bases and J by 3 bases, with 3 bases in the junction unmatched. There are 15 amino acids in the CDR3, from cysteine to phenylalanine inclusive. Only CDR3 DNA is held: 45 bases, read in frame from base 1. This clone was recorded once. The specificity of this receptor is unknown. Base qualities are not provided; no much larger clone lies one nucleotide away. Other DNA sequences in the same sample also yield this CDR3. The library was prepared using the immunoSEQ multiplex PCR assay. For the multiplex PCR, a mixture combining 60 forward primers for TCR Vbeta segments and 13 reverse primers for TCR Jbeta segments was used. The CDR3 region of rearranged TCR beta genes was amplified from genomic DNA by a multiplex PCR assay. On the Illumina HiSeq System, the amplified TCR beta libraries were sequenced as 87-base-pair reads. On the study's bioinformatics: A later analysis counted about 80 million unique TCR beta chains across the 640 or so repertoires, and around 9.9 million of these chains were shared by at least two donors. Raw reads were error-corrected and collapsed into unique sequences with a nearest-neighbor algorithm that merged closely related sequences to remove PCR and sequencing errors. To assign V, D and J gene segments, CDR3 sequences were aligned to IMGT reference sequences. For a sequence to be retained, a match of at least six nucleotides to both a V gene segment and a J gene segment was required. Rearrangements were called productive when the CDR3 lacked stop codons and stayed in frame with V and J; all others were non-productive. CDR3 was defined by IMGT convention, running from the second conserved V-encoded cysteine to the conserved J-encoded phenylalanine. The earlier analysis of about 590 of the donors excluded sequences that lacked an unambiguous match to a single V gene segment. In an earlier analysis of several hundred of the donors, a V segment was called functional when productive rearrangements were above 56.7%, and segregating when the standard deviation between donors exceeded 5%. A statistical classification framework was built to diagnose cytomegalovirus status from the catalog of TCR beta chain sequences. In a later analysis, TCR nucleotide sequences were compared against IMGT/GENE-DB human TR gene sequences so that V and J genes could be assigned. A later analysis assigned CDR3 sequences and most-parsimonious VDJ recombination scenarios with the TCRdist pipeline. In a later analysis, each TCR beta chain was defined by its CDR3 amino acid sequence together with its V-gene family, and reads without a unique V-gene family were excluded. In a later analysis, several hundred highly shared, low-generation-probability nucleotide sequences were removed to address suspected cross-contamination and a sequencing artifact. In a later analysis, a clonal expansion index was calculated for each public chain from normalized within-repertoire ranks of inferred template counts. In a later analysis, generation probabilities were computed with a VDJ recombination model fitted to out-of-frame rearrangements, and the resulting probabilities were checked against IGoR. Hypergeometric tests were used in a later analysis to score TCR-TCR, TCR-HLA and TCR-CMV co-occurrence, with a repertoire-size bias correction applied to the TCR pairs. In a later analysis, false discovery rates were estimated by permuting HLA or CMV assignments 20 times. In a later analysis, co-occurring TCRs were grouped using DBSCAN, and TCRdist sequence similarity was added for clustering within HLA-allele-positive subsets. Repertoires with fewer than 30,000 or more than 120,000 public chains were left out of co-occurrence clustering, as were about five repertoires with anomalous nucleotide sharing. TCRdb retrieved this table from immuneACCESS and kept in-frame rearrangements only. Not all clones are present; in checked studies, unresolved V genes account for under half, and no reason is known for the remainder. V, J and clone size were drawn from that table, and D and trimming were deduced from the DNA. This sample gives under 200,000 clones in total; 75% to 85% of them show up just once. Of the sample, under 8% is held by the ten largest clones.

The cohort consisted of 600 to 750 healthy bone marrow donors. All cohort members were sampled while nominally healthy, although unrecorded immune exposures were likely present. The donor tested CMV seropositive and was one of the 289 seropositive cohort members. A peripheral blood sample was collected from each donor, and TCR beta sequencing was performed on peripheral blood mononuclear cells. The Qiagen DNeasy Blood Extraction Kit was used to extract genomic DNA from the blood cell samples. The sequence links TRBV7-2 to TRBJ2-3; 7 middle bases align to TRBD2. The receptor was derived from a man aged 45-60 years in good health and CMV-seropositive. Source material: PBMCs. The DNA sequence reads TGTGCCAGCAGCTTAGCGGGGGGGAGGACAGATACGCAGTATTTT. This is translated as CASSLAGGRTDTQYF.